This T cell receptor beta chain comes out of a study of blood T cell repertoires in COVID-19. Study in general: Donors in Cohort 3 counted as recovered after two negative PCRs, clearance, or symptom resolution.

The protocol was immunoSEQ multiplex PCR, while the TCRdb copy is restricted to in-frame clones and leaves out a portion. In the table there are some 330,000 clones, approximately 87% of which are singletons. This CDR3 region has 13 residues. The ends were cut back, 3 bases at V and 6 bases at J, with 12 bases in the middle. CDR1 is SGHAT, CDR2 FQDESV, per germline (reference sequence). The V call is TRBV11-1, the J call TRBJ2-7; D gene uncertain. Sample: PBMCs or T cells enriched from blood (not recorded which). The TCR was taken from a man aged 40-49 years in a cohort exposed to, infected with or recovered from COVID-19 (not recorded which). The DNA for the CDR3 is TGTGCCAGCAGCTTCAGTGGCAGTTCCGAGCAGTACTTC. Translation: CASSFSGSSEQYF.